This entry lists 6 T cell receptor beta chains sequenced from one sample in a study of OX40 agonist ivuxolimab in advanced cancers. Clones were sequenced by immunoSEQ multiplex PCR, and TCRdb holds only the in-frame ones, with some missing. The sample carries some 80,000 clones, approximately 92% recorded once. The starting material was CD4+ or CD8+ T cells sorted from blood, obtained in a trial of the OX40 agonist ivuxolimab. These receptors all come from an adult with an advanced solid tumor such as melanoma, head and neck, liver or kidney cancer.

For the CDR3, the DNA is TGTGCCAGCAGCGTAGAGGGCGGGAAGTACGAGCAGTACTTC. This codes for CASSVEGGKYEQYF. The chain employs TRBV9 and TRBJ2-7, with D possibly TRBD2 on 6 matching bases. Germline V gene lookup returns CDR1 SGDLS and CDR2 YYNGEE. The length of the CDR3 is 14 residues. The V gene lost 0 bases and the J gene lost 4 bases, with 11 bases spanning the gap.

The chain couples TRBV9 to TRBJ1-1; a weak D match, TRBD1 (6 bases). Germline CDR1 SGDLS, CDR2 YYNGEE. The CDR3 covers 14 residues. Deletions cut 1 base from V and 2 bases from J, with 9 bases between. CDR3 sequence: CASSVLDRNTEAFF. As DNA, the CDR3 is TGTGCCAGCAGCGTACTGGACAGAAACACTGAAGCTTTCTTT.

The rearrangement uses TRBV4-3 and TRBJ1-2, with D unresolved. Per the germline V gene, CDR1 is LGHNA and CDR2 is YSLEER. CDR3 size: 14 residues. V dropped 0 bases and J dropped 5 bases, with 10 bases sitting between them. This CDR3 is CASSQEGDGYGYTF. The CDR3, as DNA: TGCGCCAGCAGCCAAGAGGGTGACGGGTATGGCTACACCTTC.

This chain uses TRBV9 with TRBJ2-1; maybe TRBD2 (6 bases). CDR1 and CDR2 (germline): SGDLS, YYNGEE. This CDR3 comprises 12 residues. Between the trimmed V and J ends, which lost 0 bases and 9 bases, there was a span of 7 bases. CDR3 amino acids: CASSVEGGEQFF. The CDR3 nucleotides are TGTGCCAGCAGCGTAGAGGGAGGTGAGCAGTTCTTC. Based on the CDR3 plus reference TRBV9 and TRBJ2-1, the full variable domain is DSGVTQTPKHLITATGQRVTLRCSPRSGDLSVYWYQQSLDQGLQFLIQYYNGEERAKGNILERFSAQQFPDLHSELNLSSLELGDSALYFCASSVEGGEQFFGPGTRLTVL.

The chain employs TRBV18 and TRBJ2-1; 11 nucleotides agree with TRBD2. This CDR3 is 14 amino acids long. Looked up from germline, CDR1 is KGHSH and CDR2 is LQKENI. V lost 5 bases and J lost 8; bases outside the gene matches: 5. CDR3 region: CASSATSGSDEQFF. Written as DNA, the CDR3 is TGTGCCAGCTCAGCTACTAGCGGGAGCGATGAGCAGTTCTTC.

CDR3 protein: CASSSHGAAPSTDTQYF. CDR3 DNA sequence: TGTGCCAGCAGTTCACACGGGGCTGCCCCCAGCACAGATACGCAGTATTTT. The chain is built from TRBV27 and TRBJ2-3; perhaps D is TRBD1 or TRBD2 (5 bases each). The CDR3 is 17 amino acids. V lost 4 bases, J lost 0 bases, and 17 bases lay in between. Germline loops: CDR1 MNHEY, CDR2 SMNVEV (reference sequence).